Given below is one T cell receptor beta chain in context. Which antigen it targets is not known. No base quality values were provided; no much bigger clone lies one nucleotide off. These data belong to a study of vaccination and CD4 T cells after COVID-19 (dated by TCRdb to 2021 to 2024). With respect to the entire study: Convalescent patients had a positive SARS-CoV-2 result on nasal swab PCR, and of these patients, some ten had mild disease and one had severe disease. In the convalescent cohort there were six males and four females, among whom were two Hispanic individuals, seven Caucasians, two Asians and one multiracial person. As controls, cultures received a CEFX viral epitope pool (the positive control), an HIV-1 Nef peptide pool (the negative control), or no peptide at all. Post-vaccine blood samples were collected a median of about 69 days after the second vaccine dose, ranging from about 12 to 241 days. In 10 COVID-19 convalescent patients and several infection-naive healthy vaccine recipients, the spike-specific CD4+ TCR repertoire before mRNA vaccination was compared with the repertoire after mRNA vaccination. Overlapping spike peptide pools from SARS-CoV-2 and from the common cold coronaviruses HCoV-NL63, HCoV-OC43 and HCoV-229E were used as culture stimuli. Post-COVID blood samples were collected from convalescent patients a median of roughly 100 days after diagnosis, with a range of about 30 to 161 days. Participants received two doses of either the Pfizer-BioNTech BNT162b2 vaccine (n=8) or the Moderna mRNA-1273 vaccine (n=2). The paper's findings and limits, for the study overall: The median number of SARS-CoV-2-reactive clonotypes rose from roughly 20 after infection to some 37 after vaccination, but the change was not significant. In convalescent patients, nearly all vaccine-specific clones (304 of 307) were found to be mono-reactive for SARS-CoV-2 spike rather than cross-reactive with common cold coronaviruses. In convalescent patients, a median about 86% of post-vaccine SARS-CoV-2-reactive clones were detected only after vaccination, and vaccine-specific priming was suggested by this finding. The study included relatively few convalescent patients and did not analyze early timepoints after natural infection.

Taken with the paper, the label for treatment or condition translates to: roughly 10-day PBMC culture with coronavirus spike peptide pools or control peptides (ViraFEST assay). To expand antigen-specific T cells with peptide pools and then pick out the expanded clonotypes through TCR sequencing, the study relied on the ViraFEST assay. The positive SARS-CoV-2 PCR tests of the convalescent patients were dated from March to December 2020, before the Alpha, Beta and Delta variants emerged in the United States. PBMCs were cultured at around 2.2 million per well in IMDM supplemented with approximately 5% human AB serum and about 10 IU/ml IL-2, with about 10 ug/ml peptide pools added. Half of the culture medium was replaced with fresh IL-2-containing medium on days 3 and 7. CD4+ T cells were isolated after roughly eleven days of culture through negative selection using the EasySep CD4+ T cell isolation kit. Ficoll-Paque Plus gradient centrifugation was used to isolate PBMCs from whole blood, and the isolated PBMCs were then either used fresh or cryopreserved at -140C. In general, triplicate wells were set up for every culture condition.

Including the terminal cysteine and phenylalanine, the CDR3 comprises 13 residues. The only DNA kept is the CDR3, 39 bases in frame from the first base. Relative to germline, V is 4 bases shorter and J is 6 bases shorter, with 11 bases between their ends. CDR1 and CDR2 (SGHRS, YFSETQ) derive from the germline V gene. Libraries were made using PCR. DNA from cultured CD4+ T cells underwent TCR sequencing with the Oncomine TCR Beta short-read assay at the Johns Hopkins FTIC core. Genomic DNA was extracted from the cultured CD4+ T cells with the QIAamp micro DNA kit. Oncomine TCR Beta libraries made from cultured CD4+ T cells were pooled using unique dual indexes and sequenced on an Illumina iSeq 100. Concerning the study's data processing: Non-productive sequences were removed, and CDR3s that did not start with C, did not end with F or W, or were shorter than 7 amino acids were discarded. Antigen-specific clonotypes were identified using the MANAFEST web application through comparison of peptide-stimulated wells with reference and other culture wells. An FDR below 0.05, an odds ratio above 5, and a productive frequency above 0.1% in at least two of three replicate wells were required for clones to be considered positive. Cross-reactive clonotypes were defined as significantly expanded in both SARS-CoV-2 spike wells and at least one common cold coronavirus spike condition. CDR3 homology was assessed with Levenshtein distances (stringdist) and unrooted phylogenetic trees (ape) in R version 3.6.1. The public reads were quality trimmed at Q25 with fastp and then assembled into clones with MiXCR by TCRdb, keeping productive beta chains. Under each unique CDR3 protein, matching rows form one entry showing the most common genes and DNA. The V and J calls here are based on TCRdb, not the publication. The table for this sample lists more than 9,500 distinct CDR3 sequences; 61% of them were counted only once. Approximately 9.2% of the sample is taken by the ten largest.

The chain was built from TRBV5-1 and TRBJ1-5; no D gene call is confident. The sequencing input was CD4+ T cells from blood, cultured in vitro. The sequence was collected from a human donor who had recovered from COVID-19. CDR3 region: CASSAGVSQPQHF. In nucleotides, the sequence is TGCGCCAGCAGCGCCGGTGTAAGTCAGCCCCAGCATTTT.